Listed here is a single T cell receptor beta chain. Its cognate antigen is unknown. The TCR beta cDNA libraries contained unique molecular identifiers. The source material, about 0.9 to 10 million T cells, gave rise to about 500,000 cDNA molecules. MiXCR, run by TCRdb on the PCR reads, gives a single entry per CDR3 protein. The table lists about 820,000 distinct CDR3 sequences, approximately 53% of them singletons. The data are from a study of post-analysis software for immune sequencing data. Study at large: Multiple sclerosis in the patients followed relapsing-remitting, secondary progressive and progressive-relapsing courses.

General observations from the study: Five TRBV segments, including TRBV5-6, TRBV5-1 and TRBV20-1, were more frequent in patients than controls. Patients with multiple sclerosis recorded significantly lower normalized Chao1 diversity than controls, the study found.

This CDR3 region has 16 residues. Germline V gene sequence: CDR1 SEHNR, CDR2 FQNEAQ (reference sequence). The rearrangement joins TRBV7-9 to TRBJ2-5; 7 bases fit TRBD2. Matching the DNA end better, TRBJ2-7 makes the J call doubtful. What was sequenced was blood. The sequence was obtained from a girl aged 5-17 years with multiple sclerosis. CDR3 loop: CASSQGRGEAFYEQYF. The DNA of the CDR3 is TGTGCCAGCAGCCAGGGACGGGGGGAGGCCTTCTACGAGCAGTACTTC.